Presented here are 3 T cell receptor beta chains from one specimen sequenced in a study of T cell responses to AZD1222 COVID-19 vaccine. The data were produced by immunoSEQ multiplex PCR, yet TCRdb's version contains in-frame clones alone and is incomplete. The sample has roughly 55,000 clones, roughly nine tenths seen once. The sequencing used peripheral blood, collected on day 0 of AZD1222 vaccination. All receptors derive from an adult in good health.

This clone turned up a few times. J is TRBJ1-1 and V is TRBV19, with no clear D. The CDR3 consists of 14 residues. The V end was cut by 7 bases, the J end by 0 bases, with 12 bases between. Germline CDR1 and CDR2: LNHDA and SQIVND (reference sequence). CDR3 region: CASMHSTMNTEAFF. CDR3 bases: TGTGCCAGTATGCACAGCACCATGAACACTGAAGCTTTCTTT.

The CDR3 coding sequence is TGTGCCAGCAGCTTACAGGGAATAAGCACTGAAGCTTTCTTT. This sequence encodes CASSLQGISTEAFF. The chain carries TRBV7-9 and TRBJ1-1, with a weak D call TRBD1 (5 bases). V was trimmed by 2 bases and J by 4 bases, leaving 11 bases between them. Germline V gene data show CDR1 as SEHNR and CDR2 as FQNEAQ (reference sequence). This CDR3 comprises 14 residues.

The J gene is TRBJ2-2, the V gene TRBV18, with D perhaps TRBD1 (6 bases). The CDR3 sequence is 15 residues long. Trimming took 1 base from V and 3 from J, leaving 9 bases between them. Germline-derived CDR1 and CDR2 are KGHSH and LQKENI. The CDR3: CASSPHRADTGELFF. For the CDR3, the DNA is TGTGCCAGCTCACCACACAGGGCCGACACCGGGGAGCTGTTTTTT.